Listed below are T cell receptor beta chains from one sample, sequenced in a study of blood T cell repertoires in COVID-19. Measured with immunoSEQ multiplex PCR; TCRdb has only the in-frame clones, and not every one. This sample has approximately 210,000 clones, with roughly 78% found just once. The source material was peripheral blood. The receptors originated from a woman between 35 and 50 years old with acute or convalescent COVID-19. CDR3s include the opening cysteine and the closing phenylalanine or tryptophan. D genes are given only for firm matches.

v_gene	j_gene	d_gene	CDR3aa
TRBV3-1/TRBV3-2	TRBJ2-1	-	CASSQASSSYNEQFF
TRBV6-7	TRBJ1-5	-	CASKYRRSDGNQPQHF
TRBV30	TRBJ1-2	-	CAWSVPGYGYGYTF
TRBV24-1	TRBJ2-7	-	CATSERDNEQYF
TRBV20-1	TRBJ1-2	-	CSATIRGGYTF
TRBV10-3	TRBJ1-1	-	CAITFDGEGNTEAFF
TRBV1	TRBJ2-1	-	CTSWDWTSSYNEQFF
TRBV6-6	TRBJ2-6	-	CASRSGLFSGANVLTF
TRBV5-1	TRBJ1-5	-	CASSLVVTVPYQPQHF
TRBV5-6	TRBJ2-1	-	CASSLNFNEQFF
TRBV6-5	TRBJ1-1	-	CAGSGTEAFF
TRBV11-2	TRBJ1-3	-	CASSLGAATNTIYF
TRBV10-3	TRBJ1-5	-	CATLGDTAGPQHF
TRBV3-1/TRBV3-2	TRBJ1-2	-	CASSQITYGYTF
TRBV9	TRBJ2-2	-	CASSPGPTGELFF
TRBV27	TRBJ1-2	-	CASVGPPHYGYTF
TRBV5-1	TRBJ2-7	TRBD1	CASSRGQTYEQYF
TRBV19	TRBJ2-7	-	CASSIDSLSYEQYF
TRBV7-2	TRBJ2-1	-	CASSLEWGHYNEQFF
TRBV27	TRBJ2-7	-	CASSPWGSTYEQYF
TRBV4-3	TRBJ2-3	TRBD2	CASSPSGRRTDTQYF
TRBV21-1	TRBJ2-3	-	CASSRNGQGRISTDTQYF
TRBV10-3	TRBJ1-3	TRBD1	CAIRDLRGNGNTIYF
TRBV27	TRBJ2-5	TRBD1	CASSFGQATQETQYF
TRBV14	TRBJ2-7	-	CASSLTGSSYEQYF